This T cell receptor beta chain was observed in a study of identifying expanded T cells in peripheral blood (dated by TCRdb to the late 2010s). Broadly, across the study: Technical replicates were generated by sequencing separate aliquots of the same genomic DNA pool, and four replicates were compared pairwise.

CDR1 is given as SGHAT and CDR2 as FQNNGV, both from the germline V gene. Relative to germline, V is 2 bases shorter and J is 3 bases shorter, with 5 bases between their ends. Including cysteine and phenylalanine, the CDR3 has 13 amino acids. The sequence is cut down to CDR3 DNA, 39 bases in frame from base 1. Beyond this particular receptor, the publication reports: The authors expected that over much longer intervals, such as months to years, biological variance in healthy repertoires might increase even further. The binomial model flagged approximately 1.2 differentially abundant clones between technical replicates but approximately 16 over about 2 weeks and roughly 19 over around four weeks. Across all healthy-donor time intervals, the beta-binomial model significantly lowered both the number of clones called differentially abundant and the false-positive rate. Across all healthy donors, variance in clone template counts between roughly 2-week samples was found to increase significantly with total template count.

During the collection period, no infections or other immune events were recorded for the healthy donors. Healthy-donor blood repertoires served as a training cohort to calibrate time-dependent variance in a beta-binomial model of T-cell clone differential abundance. The training cohort included around ten healthy donors, of whom 3 were female and 7 were male. Donor ages ranged from about 25 to 70 years, with an average of roughly 40 years. Whole blood, obtained from a commercial supplier, was collected from each healthy donor at three time points spaced approximately two weeks apart. For immunosequencing, genomic DNA was extracted from unsorted whole blood. TCRbeta CDR3 regions were profiled with the immunoSEQ Assay using bias-controlled multiplex PCR amplification of genomic DNA. The original methods were these. To quantify the absolute abundance of each unique TCRbeta CDR3 region, the sequences were collapsed and filtered. Differential abundance was tested with two models: a binomial (Fisher-equivalent) model and a beta-binomial model that adds time-dependent variance fitted from healthy donors. Clones with fewer than 5 combined templates were removed, and differential abundance was called for clones with a Benjamini-Hochberg FDR below 0.01. Beta-binomial variance was modeled as a function of total template count across the two samples using the form v = (b*log(k)+a)^2. Here the immuneACCESS table is served through TCRdb, limited to in-frame sequences with V and J called. Missing clones are a known gap in these copies; in checked studies unresolved V genes cover under half, and the rest lacks a known reason. The V and J calls and clone size come from that table; D and trimming were worked out from the DNA. Here the sample has approximately 100,000 clones; roughly 90% occur a single time. The ten most abundant clones make up roughly 17% of the sample.

Details on this clone: Its antigen is currently not known. Base qualities are not provided; no much larger clone lies one nucleotide away.

What was sequenced was blood. In this chain, TRBV11-2 is recombined with TRBJ2-1, with the D gene too uncertain to name. The receptor's source is a person aged 18-70 years in good health. The base sequence is TGTGCCAGCAGCTTAAACAGCTACAATGAGCAGTTCTTC. Translated, this gives CASSLNSYNEQFF.